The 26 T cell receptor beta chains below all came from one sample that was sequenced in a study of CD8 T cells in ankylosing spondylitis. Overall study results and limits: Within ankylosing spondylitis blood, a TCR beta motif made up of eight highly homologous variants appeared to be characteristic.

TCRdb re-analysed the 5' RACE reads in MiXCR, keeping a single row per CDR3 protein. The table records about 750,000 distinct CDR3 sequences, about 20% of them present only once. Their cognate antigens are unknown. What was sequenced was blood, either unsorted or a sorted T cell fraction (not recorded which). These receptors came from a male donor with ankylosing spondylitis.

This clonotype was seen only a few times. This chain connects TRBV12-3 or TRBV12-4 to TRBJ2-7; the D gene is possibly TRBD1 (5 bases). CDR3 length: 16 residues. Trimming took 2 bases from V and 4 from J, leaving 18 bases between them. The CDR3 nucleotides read TGTGCCAGCAGTTTATCTGGAGCCCAGGGTTGGTACGAGCAGTACTTC. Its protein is CASSLSGAQGWYEQYF.

CDR3 bases: TGCAGCGTTGTGGCGGGAGGGGAAAACATTCAGTACTTC. This sequence encodes CSVVAGGENIQYF. The chain uses TRBV29-1 and TRBJ2-4, with TRBD2 matching over 9 bases. CDR1 and CDR2 from the germline V gene are SQVTM and ANQGSEA. This CDR3 is 13 amino acids long. Trimming at V came to 4 bases and at J to 5 bases, leaving 3 bases not matched to a gene.

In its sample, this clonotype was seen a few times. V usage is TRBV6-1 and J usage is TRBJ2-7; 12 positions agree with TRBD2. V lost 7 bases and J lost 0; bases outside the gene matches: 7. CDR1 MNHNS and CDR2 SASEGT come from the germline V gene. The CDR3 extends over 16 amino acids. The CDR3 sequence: CASTPKLAGGSYEQYF. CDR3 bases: TGTGCCAGCACCCCTAAACTAGCGGGAGGCTCCTACGAGCAGTACTTC.

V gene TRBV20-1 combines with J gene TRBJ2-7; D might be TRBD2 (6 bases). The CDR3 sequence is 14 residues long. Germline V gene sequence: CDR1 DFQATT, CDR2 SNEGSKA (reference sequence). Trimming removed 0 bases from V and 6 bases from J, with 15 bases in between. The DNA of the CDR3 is TGCAGTGCTAGAGATCCTCCGGGAGCAGGCGAGCAGTACTTC. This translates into CSARDPPGAGEQYF.

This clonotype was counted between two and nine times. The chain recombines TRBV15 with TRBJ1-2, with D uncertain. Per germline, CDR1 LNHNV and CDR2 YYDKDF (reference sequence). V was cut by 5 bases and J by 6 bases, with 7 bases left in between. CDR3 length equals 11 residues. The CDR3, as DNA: TGTGCCACCAGCGAGGACGATGGCTACACCTTC. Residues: CATSEDDGYTF.

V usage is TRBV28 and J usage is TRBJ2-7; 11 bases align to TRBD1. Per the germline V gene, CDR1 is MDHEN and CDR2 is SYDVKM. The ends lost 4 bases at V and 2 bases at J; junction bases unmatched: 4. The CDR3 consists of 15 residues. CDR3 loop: CASSSGQGVPYEQYF. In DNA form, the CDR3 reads TGTGCCAGCAGTTCGGGACAGGGGGTTCCCTACGAGCAGTACTTC.

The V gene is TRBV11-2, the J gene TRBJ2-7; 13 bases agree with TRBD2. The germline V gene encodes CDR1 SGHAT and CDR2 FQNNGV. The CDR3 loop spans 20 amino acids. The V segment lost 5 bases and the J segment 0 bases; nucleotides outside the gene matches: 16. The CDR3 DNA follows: TGTGCCAGCAGCCTCCAAAACCCGACTAGCGGGAGGAGGAGCTCCTACGAGCAGTACTTC. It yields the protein CASSLQNPTSGRRSSYEQYF.

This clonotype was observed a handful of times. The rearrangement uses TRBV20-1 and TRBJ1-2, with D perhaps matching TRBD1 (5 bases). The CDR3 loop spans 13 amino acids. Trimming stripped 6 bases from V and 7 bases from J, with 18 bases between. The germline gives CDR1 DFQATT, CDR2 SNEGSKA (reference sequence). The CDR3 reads CSARPQGAGGYTF. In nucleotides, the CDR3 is TGCAGTGCCCGCCCCCAGGGTGCGGGTGGCTACACCTTC.

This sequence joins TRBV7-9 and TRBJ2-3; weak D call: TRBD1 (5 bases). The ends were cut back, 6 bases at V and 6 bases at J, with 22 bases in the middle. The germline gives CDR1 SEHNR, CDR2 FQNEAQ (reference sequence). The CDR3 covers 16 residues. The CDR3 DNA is TGTGCCAGCAGGCTAAACTGGGCGTGGGGCGCGGATACGCAGTATTTT. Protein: CASRLNWAWGADTQYF.

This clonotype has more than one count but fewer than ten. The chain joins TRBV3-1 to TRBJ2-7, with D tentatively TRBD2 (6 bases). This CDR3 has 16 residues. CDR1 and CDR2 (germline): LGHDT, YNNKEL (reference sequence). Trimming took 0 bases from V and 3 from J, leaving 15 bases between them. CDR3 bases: TGTGCCAGCAGCCAAGACCAATCGGGACTGAACTACGAGCAGTACTTC. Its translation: CASSQDQSGLNYEQYF.

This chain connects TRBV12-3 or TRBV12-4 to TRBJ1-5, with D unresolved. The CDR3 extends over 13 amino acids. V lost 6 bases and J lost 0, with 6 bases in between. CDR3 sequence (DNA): TGTGCCAGCAGACTTAATAGCAATCAGCCCCAGCATTTT. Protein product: CASRLNSNQPQHF.

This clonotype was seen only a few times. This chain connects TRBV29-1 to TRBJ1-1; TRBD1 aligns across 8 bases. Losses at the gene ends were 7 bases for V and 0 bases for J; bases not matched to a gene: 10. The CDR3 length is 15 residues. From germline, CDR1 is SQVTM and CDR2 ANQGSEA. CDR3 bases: TGCAGCGCAGACAGGGGACCCTCCATGAACACTGAAGCTTTCTTT. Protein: CSADRGPSMNTEAFF.

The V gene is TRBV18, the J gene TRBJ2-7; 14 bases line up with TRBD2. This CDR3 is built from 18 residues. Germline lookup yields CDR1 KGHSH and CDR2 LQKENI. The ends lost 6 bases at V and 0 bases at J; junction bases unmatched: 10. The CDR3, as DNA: TGTGCCAGCTCCAGGTCCCAGGGACTAGCGGGAGACTCCTACGAGCAGTACTTC. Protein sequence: CASSRSQGLAGDSYEQYF.

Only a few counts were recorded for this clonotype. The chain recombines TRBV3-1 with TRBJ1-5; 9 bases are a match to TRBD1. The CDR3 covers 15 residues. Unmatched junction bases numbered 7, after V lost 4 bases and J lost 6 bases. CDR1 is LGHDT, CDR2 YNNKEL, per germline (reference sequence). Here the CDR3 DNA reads TGTGCCAGCAGCCCGGGGACAGGGAAGGGTCAGCCCCAGCATTTT. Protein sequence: CASSPGTGKGQPQHF.

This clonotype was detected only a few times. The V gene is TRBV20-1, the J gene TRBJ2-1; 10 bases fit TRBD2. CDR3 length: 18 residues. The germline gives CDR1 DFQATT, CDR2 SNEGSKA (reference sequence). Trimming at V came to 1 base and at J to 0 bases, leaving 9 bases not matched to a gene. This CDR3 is CSARVLAGVLDSYNEQFF. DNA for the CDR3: TGCAGTGCTAGAGTGCTAGCGGGGGTCTTAGACTCCTACAATGAGCAGTTCTTC.

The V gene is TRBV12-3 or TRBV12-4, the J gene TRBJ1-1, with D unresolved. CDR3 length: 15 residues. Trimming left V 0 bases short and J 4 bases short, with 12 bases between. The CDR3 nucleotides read TGTGCCAGCAGTTTAGCTCCAGCGGGCCGCACTGAAGCTTTCTTT. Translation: CASSLAPAGRTEAFF.

CDR3 DNA: TGTGCCAGCAGCCCCCGACAGGCTCTACATGGAAACACCATATATTTT. Protein: CASSPRQALHGNTIYF. The chain joins TRBV11-3 to TRBJ1-3; possibly TRBD1 for D (6 bases). The CDR3 extends over 16 amino acids. Germline CDR1 and CDR2: SGHNT and YENEEA. V dropped 5 bases and J dropped 3 bases, with 17 bases sitting between them.

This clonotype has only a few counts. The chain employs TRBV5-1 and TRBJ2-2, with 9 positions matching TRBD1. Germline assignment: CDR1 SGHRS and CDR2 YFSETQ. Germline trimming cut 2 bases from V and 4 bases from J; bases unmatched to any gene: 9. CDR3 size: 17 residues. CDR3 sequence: CASSFGSGQGRTGELFF. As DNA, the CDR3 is TGCGCCAGCAGCTTTGGGTCGGGACAGGGCCGCACCGGGGAGCTGTTTTTT.

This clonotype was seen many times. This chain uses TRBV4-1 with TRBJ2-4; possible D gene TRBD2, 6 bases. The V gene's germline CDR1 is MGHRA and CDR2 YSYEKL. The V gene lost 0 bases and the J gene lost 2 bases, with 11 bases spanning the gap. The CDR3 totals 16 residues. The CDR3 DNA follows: TGCGCCAGCAGCCAAGATTACGGGAGATCCAAAAACATTCAGTACTTC. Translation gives CASSQDYGRSKNIQYF.

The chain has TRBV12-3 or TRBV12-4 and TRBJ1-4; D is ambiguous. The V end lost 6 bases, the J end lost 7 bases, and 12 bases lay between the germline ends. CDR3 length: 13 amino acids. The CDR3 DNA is TGTGCCAGCAGCCGCGGGGTAGGTGAAAAACTGTTTTTT. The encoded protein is CASSRGVGEKLFF.

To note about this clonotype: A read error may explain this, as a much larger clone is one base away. Here the CDR3 DNA reads TGTGCCAGCAGATCCGGGTACCAGCCCCAGCATTTT. Its translation: CASRSGYQPQHF. The rearrangement uses TRBV12-3 or TRBV12-4 and TRBJ1-5; D not certain. V lost 6 bases and J 7 bases, leaving 10 bases between the germline ends. The length of the CDR3 is 12 residues.

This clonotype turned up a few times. The chain's CDR3 is CSASGVTSTDTQYF. The CDR3 nucleotides are TGCAGTGCTAGCGGGGTGACTAGCACAGATACGCAGTATTTT. The chain joins TRBV20-1 to TRBJ2-3; perhaps TRBD2 as D (5 bases). The V and J ends lost 3 bases and 0 bases respectively, with 10 bases between them. Looked up from germline, CDR1 is DFQATT and CDR2 is SNEGSKA (reference sequence). The CDR3 covers 14 residues.

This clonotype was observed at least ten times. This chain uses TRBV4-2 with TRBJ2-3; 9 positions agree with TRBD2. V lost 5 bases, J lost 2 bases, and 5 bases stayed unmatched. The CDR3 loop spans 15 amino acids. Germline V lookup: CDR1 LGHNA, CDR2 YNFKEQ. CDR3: CASSYIAGVTDTQYF. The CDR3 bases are TGTGCCAGCAGCTATATAGCGGGGGTCACAGATACGCAGTATTTT.

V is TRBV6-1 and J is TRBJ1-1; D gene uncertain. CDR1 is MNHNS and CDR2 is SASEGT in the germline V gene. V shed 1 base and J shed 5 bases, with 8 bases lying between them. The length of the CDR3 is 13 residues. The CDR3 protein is CASSEGFPTEAFF. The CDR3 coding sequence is TGTGCCAGCAGTGAAGGGTTTCCTACTGAAGCTTTCTTT.

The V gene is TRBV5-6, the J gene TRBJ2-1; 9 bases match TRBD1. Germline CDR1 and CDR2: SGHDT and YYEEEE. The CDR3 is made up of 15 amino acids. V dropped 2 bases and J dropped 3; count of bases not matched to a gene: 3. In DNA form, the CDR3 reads TGTGCCAGCAGCTTCAGGACAGGGGTCTACAATGAGCAGTTCTTC. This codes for CASSFRTGVYNEQFF.

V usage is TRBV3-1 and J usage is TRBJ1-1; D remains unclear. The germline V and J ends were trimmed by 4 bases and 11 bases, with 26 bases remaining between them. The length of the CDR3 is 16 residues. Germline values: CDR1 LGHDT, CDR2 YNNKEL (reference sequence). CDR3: CASSPIYSDTPGRAFF. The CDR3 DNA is TGTGCCAGCAGCCCCATCTATTCTGACACGCCCGGGCGGGCTTTCTTT.